This TCR beta chain was captured by sequencing in a study of hypomethylating agent response in myelodysplastic syndrome. In the study overall: Hypomethylating treatment was azacitidine in about 75% of the 11, decitabine in 3 of 11. Response meant complete response or hematologic improvement; all other patients were non-responders.

Trimming took off 6 bases at V and 0 bases at J, with 10 bases between the two ends. This CDR3 is built from 14 residues. Germline CDR1 SGHTS, CDR2 YDEGEE. Sequenced by immunoSEQ multiplex PCR; TCRdb stores in-frame clones only, minus some. This sample carries some 3,700 clones, approximately 86% of them seen once, and the ten largest clones take under 15%. This sequence joins TRBV5-8 and TRBJ1-3; D not certain. The sequence was obtained from a human donor with myelodysplastic syndrome. Sample: bone marrow, taken before or after starting hypomethylating agent treatment for myelodysplastic syndrome (not recorded which). The CDR3 is CASTADHSGNTIYF. DNA of the CDR3: TGTGCCAGCACGGCAGATCACTCTGGAAACACCATATATTTT.